One sample yielded the 17 T cell receptor beta chains listed below, sequenced in a study of T cells in Graves' hyperthyroidism and ophthalmopathy. TCR beta CDR3 sequences were amplified from RNA transcripts. Initially, a first-round RT-PCR of the TCR CDR3 employed the HTBI primer set. MiXCR was run by TCRdb on the multiplex PCR reads, yielding one entry per CDR3 protein. This table has 490,000 or so distinct CDR3 sequences, 20% to 25% appearing once. Sequenced input: blood. The source of these receptors is a woman aged 70-85 years with Graves' ophthalmopathy.

This clonotype was seen a few times. The rearrangement joins TRBV7-2 to TRBJ2-1; D is uncertain. Germline values: CDR1 SGHTA, CDR2 FQGNSA. This CDR3 is 15 amino acids long. V was clipped by 6 bases and J by 7 bases, with 19 bases between them. Here the CDR3 DNA reads TGTGCCAGCAGTACGACCCGGGTGGGGTCGAATGAGCAGTTCTTC. This codes for CASSTTRVGSNEQFF.

This clonotype was counted at least ten times. The chain recombines TRBV7-3 with TRBJ2-1; no reliable D call. Looked up from germline, CDR1 is SGHTA and CDR2 is FQGTGA. V lost 7 bases and J lost 6, with 13 bases in between. The CDR3 is 13 residues long. The CDR3 is CASKRDSGNEQFF. DNA of the CDR3: TGTGCCAGCAAAAGAGACTCGGGCAATGAGCAGTTCTTC.

The J gene is TRBJ1-5, the V gene TRBV20-1; no clear D. Deletions cut 4 bases from V and 0 bases from J, with 10 bases between. CDR3 length: 14 residues. Germline V gene lookup returns CDR1 DFQATT and CDR2 SNEGSKA (reference sequence). The DNA of the CDR3 is TGCAGTGCTATTCGGGCGGATAGCAATCAGCCCCAGCATTTT. Its protein is CSAIRADSNQPQHF.

The gene calls are TRBV6-1 and TRBJ2-1, with unresolved D. Germline V CDR1 and CDR2: MNHNS, SASEGT. V lost 6 bases to trimming and J lost 5 bases, with 14 bases between them. CDR3 length: 14 amino acids. Here the CDR3 reads CASSPRQADNEQFF. CDR3 coding DNA: TGTGCCAGCAGCCCCCGGCAGGCGGACAATGAGCAGTTCTTC.

This clonotype occurred many times. The V gene is TRBV27, the J gene TRBJ1-2, with a tentative D call TRBD1 (5 bases). Germline CDR1 and CDR2: MNHEY and SMNVEV (reference sequence). The V gene lost 0 bases and the J gene lost 2 bases, with 7 bases spanning the gap. The CDR3 runs to 14 residues. CDR3 in amino acids: CASSLSAGNYGYTF. In DNA form, the CDR3 reads TGTGCCAGCAGTTTATCGGCAGGGAACTATGGCTACACCTTC.

The genes are TRBV10-1 and TRBJ1-2; a weak D match, TRBD1 (6 bases). Germline V gene lookup returns CDR1 WNHNN and CDR2 SYGVQD (reference sequence). V lost 3 bases and J lost 5, with 10 bases in between. The CDR3 spans 13 residues. This chain's CDR3 is CASSEGGKYGYTF. The CDR3 DNA sequence: TGCGCCAGCAGTGAAGGGGGAAAGTATGGCTACACCTTC.

This clonotype was picked up a small number of times. This sequence joins TRBV18 and TRBJ1-2; no clear D. The V gene lost 4 bases and the J gene lost 5 bases, with 8 bases spanning the gap. This CDR3 region has 12 residues. Germline V gives CDR1 KGHSH, CDR2 LQKENI. The CDR3 DNA reads TGTGCCAGCTCACGGGCAGAGTATGGCTACACCTTC. This encodes CASSRAEYGYTF.

This clonotype was observed a few times. V is TRBV28 and J is TRBJ2-2; 12 nucleotides line up with TRBD2. Germline loops: CDR1 MDHEN, CDR2 SYDVKM. The trim removed 4 bases at V and 6 bases at J, leaving 3 bases unmatched. The CDR3 is made up of 15 amino acids. The chain's CDR3 is CASSWTSGKAGELFF. The DNA of the CDR3 is TGTGCCAGCAGTTGGACTAGCGGGAAGGCCGGGGAGCTGTTTTTT.

The chain is built from TRBV4-2 and TRBJ2-1; 11 positions agree with TRBD2. V lost 0 bases and J lost 4; bases outside the gene matches: 2. Looked up from germline, CDR1 is LGHNA and CDR2 is YNFKEQ. The CDR3 extends over 16 amino acids. Written as DNA, the CDR3 is TGTGCCAGCAGCCAAGACACTAGCGGGAGTTACAATGAGCAGTTCTTC. Encoded protein: CASSQDTSGSYNEQFF.

This clonotype was counted between two and nine times. This rearrangement joins TRBV20-1 to TRBJ2-3; possibly TRBD2 for D (5 bases). The CDR3 has 12 residues. Deletions cut 8 bases from V and 7 bases from J, with 16 bases between. Germline-derived CDR1 and CDR2 are DFQATT and SNEGSKA (reference sequence). In DNA form, the CDR3 reads TGCAGTTCCGGGGATGGATCGAATACGCAGTATTTT. This gives the protein CSSGDGSNTQYF.

The gene calls are TRBV20-1 and TRBJ2-7; TRBD1 is a possible D gene (6 bases). Trimming stripped 0 bases from V and 4 bases from J, with 16 bases between. From germline, CDR1 is DFQATT and CDR2 SNEGSKA (reference sequence). This CDR3 is built from 15 residues. The CDR3 reads CSARESAGVAYEQYF. The DNA for the CDR3 is TGCAGTGCTAGAGAATCGGCAGGGGTGGCGTACGAGCAGTACTTC.

V and J are TRBV5-5 and TRBJ2-1, with a possible D match to TRBD1 (6 bases). CDR3 length: 14 residues. The germline gives CDR1 SGHKS, CDR2 YYEKEE (reference sequence). Trimming took 4 bases from V and 3 from J, leaving 11 bases between them. DNA for the CDR3: TGTGCCAGCAGCCCGGACAGCCTCTACAATGAGCAGTTCTTC. Protein product: CASSPDSLYNEQFF. The full variable domain, completed using reference TRBV5-5 and TRBJ2-1, is DAGVTQSPTHLIKTRGQQVTLRCSPISGHKSVSWYQQVLGQGPQFIFQYYEKEERGRGNFPDRFSARQFPNYSSELNVNALLLGDSALYLCASSPDSLYNEQFFGPGTRLTVL.

J is TRBJ2-1 and V is TRBV5-1, with no clear D. This CDR3 has 12 residues. Germline V gene lookup returns CDR1 SGHRS and CDR2 YFSETQ. V was pared by 1 base and J by 7 bases, with 6 bases between. CDR3 region: CASSLIANEQFF. Written as DNA, the CDR3 is TGCGCCAGCAGCTTGATTGCAAATGAGCAGTTCTTC.

This clonotype came up a few times. The chain is built from TRBV11-2 and TRBJ2-3; D might be TRBD1 or TRBD2, each matching 6 bases. The length of the CDR3 is 16 residues. Trimming removed 1 base from V and 0 bases from J, with 11 bases in between. Per germline, CDR1 SGHAT and CDR2 FQNNGV. The CDR3 bases are TGTGCCAGCAGCTTAGTGGGGGGCCCTAGCACAGATACGCAGTATTTT. Amino acid sequence: CASSLVGGPSTDTQYF.

This clonotype was counted a few times. The genes are TRBV20-1 and TRBJ2-7, with 11 bases that match TRBD2. Germline V gene data show CDR1 as DFQATT and CDR2 as SNEGSKA (reference sequence). The CDR3 is made up of 14 amino acids. Trimming at V came to 3 bases and at J to 4 bases, leaving 5 bases not matched to a gene. CDR3 sequence reads: CSARRLAGKYEQYF. As DNA, the CDR3 is TGCAGTGCTAGGAGACTAGCGGGAAAGTACGAGCAGTACTTC.

The table lists this clonotype with a few counts. The chain couples TRBV7-2 to TRBJ1-5, with 7 bases lining up with TRBD1. This CDR3 spans 16 amino acids. CDR1 SGHTA and CDR2 FQGNSA come from the germline V gene. V was clipped by 2 bases and J by 6 bases; unmatched bases: 10. The CDR3 DNA follows: TGTGCCAGCAGCTTATACCCAAGGGGGCTGGGTCAGCCCCAGCATTTT. Translated: CASSLYPRGLGQPQHF.

This clonotype was counted only a few times. The chain combines TRBV7-3 with TRBJ2-3, with 14 bases identical to TRBD2. This CDR3 is 19 amino acids long. The germline gives CDR1 SGHTA, CDR2 FQGTGA. V trimming: 2 bases; J trimming: 3 bases; junction bases outside the gene matches: 10. This chain's CDR3 is CASSLFPLRLAGGTDTQYF. For the CDR3, the DNA is TGTGCCAGCAGCTTATTTCCCCTGCGACTAGCGGGAGGGACAGATACGCAGTATTTT.